Shown below are 14 T cell receptor beta chains from a single sample sequenced in a study of blood T cell repertoires in COVID-19. Assay used: immunoSEQ multiplex PCR; TCRdb lists only in-frame clones, some missing. The sample shows about 350,000 clones, roughly 90% of them seen only once. Specimen: PBMCs or T cells enriched from blood (not recorded which). These receptors were obtained from a woman aged 30 to 39 who had been exposed to COVID-19.

This clone was seen a few times. CDR3 in DNA: TGTGCCTGGAGTACCCGAAATCCGGGGAACACCATATATTTT. Encoded protein: CAWSTRNPGNTIYF. The chain carries TRBV30 and TRBJ1-3, with D unclear. With 2 bases removed from V and 7 bases from J, the gap between germline ends came to 15 bases. Per germline, CDR1 GTSNPN and CDR2 SVGIG (reference sequence). The CDR3 runs to 14 residues.

This sequence joins TRBV19 and TRBJ2-7; TRBD2 agrees at 8 bases. The CDR3 runs 15 residues. Germline-derived CDR1 and CDR2 are LNHDA and SQIVND (reference sequence). The J segment lost 3 bases and the V segment lost 6 bases, leaving 10 bases of the junction unmatched. Here the CDR3 DNA reads TGTGCCAGTAGCTCGGGGGGGGGACCACGCTACGAGCAGTACTTC. It yields the protein CASSSGGGPRYEQYF.

V usage is TRBV11-3 and J usage is TRBJ1-3, with D unclear. Per the germline V gene, CDR1 is SGHNT and CDR2 is YENEEA. The V end lost 1 base, the J end lost 3 bases, and 16 bases lay between the germline ends. The CDR3 totals 17 residues. The CDR3 here is CASSLVESAGDGNTIYF. The CDR3 DNA reads as TGTGCCAGCAGCTTAGTGGAGTCCGCGGGAGATGGAAACACCATATATTTT.

The count of this clone is one. The chain recombines TRBV13 with TRBJ1-5; 10 bases are a match to TRBD1. V trimming: 4 bases; J trimming: 6 bases; junction bases outside the gene matches: 9. CDR3 length equals 16 residues. CDR1 and CDR2 (germline): PRHDT, FYEKMQ (reference sequence). CDR3 DNA sequence: TGTGCCAGCAGCTCCTTCCGACAGGGGGCCGGTCAGCCCCAGCATTTT. Residues: CASSSFRQGAGQPQHF. The whole variable domain, filled in from reference TRBV13 and TRBJ1-5, reads AAGVIQSPRHLIKEKRETATLKCYPIPRHDTVYWYQQGPGQDPQFLISFYEKMQSDKGSIPDRFSAQQFSDYHSELNMSSLELGDSALYFCASSSFRQGAGQPQHFGDGTRLSIL.

V usage is TRBV5-1 and J usage is TRBJ1-4; D ambiguous. V was shortened by 5 bases and J by 0 bases, with 11 bases between the two germline ends. Germline loops: CDR1 SGHRS, CDR2 YFSETQ. This CDR3 has 15 residues. Here the CDR3 reads CASSFDIATNEKLFF. In nucleotides, the CDR3 is TGCGCCAGCAGTTTTGACATAGCAACTAATGAAAAACTGTTTTTT.

This sequence joins TRBV19 and TRBJ2-1, with 16 positions matching TRBD2. From germline, CDR1 is LNHDA and CDR2 SQIVND (reference sequence). The CDR3 is 17 amino acids. The ends lost 5 bases at V and 8 bases at J; junction bases unmatched: 9. CDR3 residues: CASSPGLAGGPLDEQFF. The CDR3, as DNA: TGTGCCAGTAGTCCGGGACTAGCGGGAGGGCCTCTGGATGAGCAGTTCTTC. Combining the CDR3 with reference TRBV19 and TRBJ2-1 gives the whole variable domain DGGITQSPKYLFRKEGQNVTLSCEQNLNHDAMYWYRQDPGQGLRLIYYSQIVNDFQKGDIAEGYSVSREKKESFPLTVTSAQKNPTAFYLCASSPGLAGGPLDEQFFGPGTRLTVL.

The V call is TRBV29-1, the J call TRBJ2-7; 9 bases are shared with TRBD2. In germline, CDR1 is SQVTM, CDR2 ANQGSEA. The V and J ends lost 1 base and 4 bases, in that order; junction bases with no gene match: 8. The CDR3 totals 15 residues. For the CDR3, the DNA is TGCAGCGTTGAAGGGGCGGGAGGGAACCTATACGAGCAGTACTTC. Translated: CSVEGAGGNLYEQYF.

This clone appeared a single time. This rearrangement joins TRBV7-6 to TRBJ2-1, with D possibly matching TRBD2 (6 bases). V dropped 1 base and J dropped 8 bases, with 15 bases sitting between them. The V gene's germline CDR1 is SGHVS and CDR2 FNYEAQ. CDR3 size: 15 residues. In nucleotides, the CDR3 is TGTGCCAGCAGCTTAGGGGTCGGGAGTGGGGATGAGCAGTTCTTC. Amino acids: CASSLGVGSGDEQFF.

Note on this clone: A read error may produce the germline difference seen at one junction end. The chain carries TRBV28 and TRBJ2-7; 12 positions match TRBD2. The CDR3 covers 12 residues. Germline CDR1 is MDHEN and CDR2 is SYDVKM. For the CDR3, the DNA is TGTGCCAGCAGTCGGACTAGCGGGGAGCAGCACTTC. It translates to CASSRTSGEQHF.

This chain connects TRBV11-2 to TRBJ2-1; TRBD1 matches at 9 bases. The germline gives CDR1 SGHAT, CDR2 FQNNGV. J gave up 4 bases and V 3 bases, and 4 bases lay outside the gene matches. This CDR3 contains 15 residues. Here the CDR3 reads CASSLGTGLYNEQFF. CDR3 bases: TGTGCCAGCAGCTTGGGGACAGGGTTATACAATGAGCAGTTCTTC.

The chain uses TRBV6-5 and TRBJ2-5; 7 nucleotides match TRBD2. The CDR3 is 13 amino acids. CDR1 MNHEY and CDR2 SVGAGI come from the germline V gene. V was clipped by 0 bases and J by 8 bases; unmatched bases: 3. The chain's CDR3 is CASSYSGGRTQYF. DNA for the CDR3: TGTGCCAGCAGTTACTCTGGCGGGAGAACCCAGTACTTC.

V and J are TRBV19 and TRBJ2-3; unclear D gene. The germline V gene encodes CDR1 LNHDA and CDR2 SQIVND (reference sequence). V was cut by 6 bases and J by 6 bases, with 10 bases left in between. CDR3 length: 12 residues. Written as DNA, the CDR3 is TGTGCCAGTAGCAACTATCGGGATACGCAGTATTTT. Encoded protein: CASSNYRDTQYF. Filled out from reference TRBV19 and TRBJ2-3, the complete variable domain reads DGGITQSPKYLFRKEGQNVTLSCEQNLNHDAMYWYRQDPGQGLRLIYYSQIVNDFQKGDIAEGYSVSREKKESFPLTVTSAQKNPTAFYLCASSNYRDTQYFGPGTRLTVL.

This sequence joins TRBV5-3 and TRBJ2-7; TRBD2 aligns across 10 bases. TRBV5-3 is an open reading frame, and its role is uncertain. This CDR3 has 13 residues. V gave up 3 bases and J gave up 3 bases; unmatched junction bases: 0. The CDR3 loop is CARSWTSGYEQYF. CDR3 nucleotides: TGTGCCAGAAGCTGGACTAGCGGCTACGAGCAGTACTTC.

The V gene is TRBV29-1, the J gene TRBJ2-7, with TRBD1 matching over 7 bases. CDR3 size: 13 residues. Germline values: CDR1 SQVTM, CDR2 ANQGSEA. V shed 7 bases, J shed 4 bases, and the junction held 10 bases outside the gene matches. In DNA, the CDR3 is TGCAGCGCTAAGGGGGACAGAGAGTACGAGCAGTACTTC. Protein product: CSAKGDREYEQYF.